One sample yielded the 17 T cell receptor beta chains listed below, sequenced in a study of T cells in Graves' hyperthyroidism and ophthalmopathy. From RNA transcripts, TCR beta CDR3 regions were amplified. The HTBI primer set was used in a first-round RT-PCR of the TCR CDR3. TCRdb re-called the multiplex PCR reads through MiXCR, storing one row per CDR3 protein. The sample records 300,000 to 350,000 distinct CDR3 sequences, under 25% being singletons. The sample consisted of blood. Source of these receptors: a woman in her forties or fifties with Graves' hyperthyroidism.

For the CDR3, the DNA is TGTGCCAGCAGTTACTCGTCCAGGGTGGAGACTAATGAAAAACTGTTTTTT. This codes for CASSYSSRVETNEKLFF. The chain recombines TRBV6-5 with TRBJ1-4, with D maybe TRBD1 (5 bases). There are 17 residues in the CDR3. The V and J ends lost 0 bases and 2 bases respectively, with 13 bases between them. Germline CDR1 and CDR2: MNHEY and SVGAGI.

There are a few counts of this clonotype. The rearrangement uses TRBV9 and TRBJ1-2; a possible D gene is TRBD1 (6 bases). There are 14 residues in the CDR3. The ends were cut back, 3 bases at V and 6 bases at J, with 15 bases in the middle. Germline V gives CDR1 SGDLS, CDR2 YYNGEE. CDR3 sequence: CASSGRQGTNGYTF. The CDR3 nucleotides are TGTGCCAGCAGCGGAAGGCAGGGGACCAATGGCTACACCTTC.

V is TRBV10-2 and J is TRBJ2-5, with D perhaps TRBD1 or TRBD2 (7 bases each). V lost 6 bases, J lost 2 bases, and 13 bases lay in between. CDR3 length: 14 amino acids. CDR1 WSHSY and CDR2 SAAADI come from the germline V gene. CDR3 in amino acids: CASSRGGTQETQYF. In DNA form, the CDR3 reads TGCGCCAGCAGCAGGGGGGGGACTCAAGAGACCCAGTACTTC.

The gene calls are TRBV20-1 and TRBJ1-2, with unresolved D. The germline V gene has CDR1 DFQATT and CDR2 SNEGSKA (reference sequence). The CDR3 extends over 13 amino acids. Trimming shortened V by 1 base and J by 4 bases, and 10 bases separated the two germline ends. For the CDR3, the DNA is TGCAGTGCTAGAGGGATAAGCAGCTATGGCTACACCTTC. It yields the protein CSARGISSYGYTF.

The chain has TRBV6-1 and TRBJ2-7; no firm D call. The CDR3 totals 13 residues. Germline loops: CDR1 MNHNS, CDR2 SASEGT. V shed 5 bases and J shed 1 base, with 9 bases lying between them. CDR3 region: CASSQTFSYEQYF. DNA for the CDR3: TGTGCCAGCAGTCAGACATTTTCCTACGAGCAGTACTTC.

The chain recombines TRBV29-1 with TRBJ1-2; no definite D call. The CDR3 loop spans 12 amino acids. The V gene's germline CDR1 is SQVTM and CDR2 ANQGSEA. Trimming removed 3 bases from V and 4 bases from J, with 9 bases in between. CDR3 sequence: CSVETRIYGYTF. CDR3 DNA sequence: TGCAGCGTTGAGACAAGAATCTATGGCTACACCTTC.

This clonotype was picked up many times. The chain links TRBV2 to TRBJ1-6; TRBD1 is a possible D gene (6 bases). V lost 6 bases and J 10 bases, leaving 19 bases between the germline ends. The CDR3 has 15 residues. CDR1 SNHLY and CDR2 FYNNEI come from the germline V gene. DNA of the CDR3: TGTGCCAGCAGGGGCCCAGGATACAGGGAATCACCCCTCCACTTT. As protein: CASRGPGYRESPLHF.

The chain recombines TRBV20-1 with TRBJ2-3; 8 bases are a match to TRBD2. Germline V CDR1 and CDR2: DFQATT, SNEGSKA (reference sequence). This CDR3 has 12 amino acids. CDR3 protein: CTIGRGKDTQYF. In nucleotides, the CDR3 is TGCACCATCGGGAGGGGGAAGGATACGCAGTATTTT.

This clonotype turned up a few times. This chain joins TRBV30 and TRBJ1-1; 7 bases line up with TRBD1. Germline V lookup: CDR1 GTSNPN, CDR2 SVGIG (reference sequence). V dropped 3 bases and J dropped 1; count of bases not matched to a gene: 2. CDR3 size: 13 residues. CDR3 DNA: TGTGCCTGGAGATACAGGGGGAACACTGAAGCTTTCTTT. Translating gives CAWRYRGNTEAFF.

This clonotype showed up just a few times. The chain couples TRBV9 to TRBJ2-7, with 9 bases fitting TRBD1. In germline, CDR1 is SGDLS, CDR2 YYNGEE. There are 13 residues in the CDR3. J lost 6 bases, V lost 3 bases, and 4 bases had no gene match. The CDR3 region is CASSETGGLEQYF. The CDR3 coding sequence is TGTGCCAGCAGCGAAACAGGGGGCCTCGAGCAGTACTTC. Full variable domain (outside the CDR3, taken from reference TRBV9 and TRBJ2-7): DSGVTQTPKHLITATGQRVTLRCSPRSGDLSVYWYQQSLDQGLQFLIQYYNGEERAKGNILERFSAQQFPDLHSELNLSSLELGDSALYFCASSETGGLEQYFGPGTRLTVT.

This clonotype was recorded many times. The V and J genes are TRBV20-1 and TRBJ2-7; 9 bases map to TRBD1. Germline lookup yields CDR1 DFQATT and CDR2 SNEGSKA (reference sequence). The CDR3 runs 15 residues. V trimming: 6 bases; J trimming: 7 bases; junction bases outside the gene matches: 16. CDR3 protein: CSARSAGTGIGEQYF. In DNA form, the CDR3 reads TGCAGTGCGAGGAGTGCCGGGACAGGGATTGGGGAGCAGTACTTC.

Only a few counts were recorded for this clonotype. The chain joins TRBV5-1 to TRBJ1-1; 8 nucleotides agree with TRBD1. Per germline, CDR1 SGHRS and CDR2 YFSETQ. With 3 bases clipped from V and 4 bases from J, the junction kept 8 bases outside the gene matches. The CDR3 length is 15 residues. DNA for the CDR3: TGCGCCAGCAGCTCCAGGGGGCGCGGAAGCACTGAAGCTTTCTTT. Amino acid sequence: CASSSRGRGSTEAFF.

Many counts were recorded for this clonotype. The chain uses TRBV5-1 and TRBJ1-1, with 8 bases identical to TRBD1. The length of the CDR3 is 15 residues. V was clipped by 0 bases and J by 1 base; unmatched bases: 2. CDR1 and CDR2 (germline): SGHRS, YFSETQ. DNA for the CDR3: TGCGCCAGCAGCTTGGGGACAGGGAAGAACACTGAAGCTTTCTTT. This codes for CASSLGTGKNTEAFF.

This clonotype occurred a few times. V usage is TRBV11-2 and J usage is TRBJ1-1; TRBD1 might be the D (6 bases). The CDR3 runs to 15 residues. CDR1 is SGHAT, CDR2 FQNNGV, per germline. The V end was cut by 5 bases, the J end by 0 bases, with 13 bases between. CDR3 in amino acids: CASSVLTGLNTEAFF. The CDR3 DNA follows: TGTGCCAGCAGCGTATTGACAGGTTTGAACACTGAAGCTTTCTTT.

This clonotype was counted at least ten times. V usage is TRBV7-8 and J usage is TRBJ2-6; 13 positions match TRBD2. The CDR3 totals 20 residues. CDR1 is SGHVS, CDR2 FQNEAQ, per germline. V shed 5 bases and J 3 bases; nucleotides not matched to a gene: 13. For the CDR3, the DNA is TGTGCCAGCAGCCGACCATTATCCGGACTAGCGGGAGTTGGGGCCAACGTCCTGACTTTC. It is translated as CASSRPLSGLAGVGANVLTF.

This clonotype turned up a few times. This sequence joins TRBV2 and TRBJ1-5, with 10 positions matching TRBD1. Germline-derived CDR1 and CDR2 are SNHLY and FYNNEI. CDR3 size: 14 residues. The J segment lost 5 bases and the V segment lost 5 bases, leaving 3 bases of the junction unmatched. The CDR3 bases are TGTGCCAGCAGTCGGACAGGGGGAGATCAGCCCCAGCATTTT. It encodes CASSRTGGDQPQHF.

This clonotype was detected ten times or more. The chain employs TRBV28 and TRBJ1-1, with 9 bases matching TRBD1. The germline CDR1 and CDR2 sequences are MDHEN and SYDVKM. The ends lost 6 bases at V and 6 bases at J; junction bases unmatched: 11. The CDR3 spans 15 residues. The CDR3 region has the DNA TGTGCCAGCAGCCCTTCCGGGACAGGGCTCCCTGAAGCTTTCTTT. It yields the protein CASSPSGTGLPEAFF.